A selection of T cell receptor beta chains follows, all from one sample in a study of T cell changes during pregnancy in multiple sclerosis. TCRdb's copy holds only in-frame clones and misses some; the assay was immunoSEQ multiplex PCR. The table has 45,000 or so clones, about 91% seen once. Sequencing used CD8+ T cells from peripheral blood mononuclear cells, obtained after pregnancy. These receptor sequences come from a female donor with multiple sclerosis, enrolled in a pregnancy study. Each CDR3 is given with its conserved first and last residue. D genes are given only for firm matches.

-,TRBV6-6,TRBJ2-5,CASSANGPGAQETQYF
TRBD1,TRBV6-1,TRBJ1-1,CASSSGQVNTEAFF
TRBD1,TRBV5-1,TRBJ1-1,CASSGGTGNAEAFF
-,TRBV2,TRBJ1-5,CASRTNNNQPQHF
-,TRBV7-9,TRBJ2-2,CASSRDGDTGELFF
-,TRBV7-9,TRBJ1-1,CASSQTGNTEAFF
-,TRBV19,TRBJ1-2,CASSTSTGYGYTF
-,TRBV4-1,TRBJ1-5,CASSQEGQGYQPQHF
TRBD2,TRBV7-2,TRBJ2-1,CASSLVFPGAGGEQFF
-,TRBV4-1,TRBJ2-7,CASSQGAVTYEQYF
TRBD1,TRBV4-2,TRBJ1-2,CASSPLTGGDYGYTF
TRBD1,TRBV7-9,TRBJ1-1,CATIPGTGAEGAFF
-,TRBV27,TRBJ2-1,CASSLSSGYEQFF
-,TRBV6-5,TRBJ1-6,CASGPFSPLHF
TRBD1,TRBV7-8,TRBJ1-1,CASSPGQLNTEAFF
-,TRBV28,TRBJ2-7,CASEPGGTYEQYF
TRBD1,TRBV6-1,TRBJ1-1,CASRGRSRGDEAFF
-,TRBV5-1,TRBJ2-2,CASSRNTGELFF
-,TRBV7-9,TRBJ2-7,CASSPHYEQYF
-,TRBV18,TRBJ2-6,CASSPATESSGANVLTF
TRBD1,TRBV27,TRBJ2-7,CASSSGQGTRYEQYF
TRBD2,TRBV4-1,TRBJ2-2,CASSHRGVNTGELFF
TRBD1,TRBV13,TRBJ2-7,CASTRGQGAYEQYF
-,TRBV5-1,TRBJ2-7,CASSPDISYEQYF
-,TRBV16,TRBJ2-2,CASSQSSKGYHGELFF
-,TRBV27,TRBJ2-3,CASSPQVISTDTQYF
-,TRBV4-3,TRBJ1-1,CASSQRYKTGNTEAFF
-,TRBV6-6,TRBJ1-5,CASSYEEYSNQPQHF
TRBD1,TRBV19,TRBJ2-1,CASRARTGGSYNEQFF
TRBD2,TRBV4-2,TRBJ2-5,CASSQGTSGGAETQYF